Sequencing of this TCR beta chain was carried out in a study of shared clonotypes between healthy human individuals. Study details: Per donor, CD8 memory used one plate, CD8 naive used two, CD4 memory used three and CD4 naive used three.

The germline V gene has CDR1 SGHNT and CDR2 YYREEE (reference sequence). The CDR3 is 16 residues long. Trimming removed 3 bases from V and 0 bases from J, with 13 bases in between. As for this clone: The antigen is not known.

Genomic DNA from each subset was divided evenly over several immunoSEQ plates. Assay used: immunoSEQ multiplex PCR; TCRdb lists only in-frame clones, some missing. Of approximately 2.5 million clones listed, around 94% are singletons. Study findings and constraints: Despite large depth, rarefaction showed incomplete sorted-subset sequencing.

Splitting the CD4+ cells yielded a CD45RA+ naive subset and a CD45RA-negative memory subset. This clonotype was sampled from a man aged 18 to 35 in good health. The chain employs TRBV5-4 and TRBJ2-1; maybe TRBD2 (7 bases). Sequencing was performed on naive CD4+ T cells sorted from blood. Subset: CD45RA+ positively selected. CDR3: CASSWIGGGSYNEQFF. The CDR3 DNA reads TGTGCCAGCAGCTGGATAGGGGGGGGCTCCTACAATGAGCAGTTCTTC.